This TCR beta chain was found in a study of T cell responses to AZD1222 COVID-19 vaccine. Notes on the study in general: Spike was spanned by vaccine-associated CD4 TCRs, which were dominant at 160-218 and 743-854. Two doses of AZD1222 preceded a rise in Spike-specific TCR breadth and depth.

Profiling relied on immunoSEQ multiplex PCR, and the TCRdb table lists in-frame clones only, not all of them. The data hold about 110,000 clones, with more than 75% observed a single time. For this clone: No antigen is known for it.

In germline, CDR1 is SGHTA, CDR2 FQGNSA. This CDR3 comprises 17 residues. Trimming took 1 base from V and 2 from J; bases not matched to a gene: 8. This TCR came from an adult who received the AZD1222 COVID-19 vaccine. The gene calls are TRBV7-2 and TRBJ2-7; TRBD2 matches at 10 bases. The material was peripheral blood, obtained 28 days after the second AZD1222 dose. CDR3 protein: CASSLVASGGLPYEQYF. The CDR3 bases are TGTGCCAGCAGCTTAGTAGCTAGCGGGGGATTACCCTACGAGCAGTACTTC.